A selection of T cell receptor beta chains follows, all from one sample in a study of human T cells and chemical hapten exposure. TCRdb itself ran the RACE reads through MiXCR, one entry per CDR3 protein. The repertoire consists of 100,000 to 150,000 distinct CDR3 sequences, with around 8.2% occurring once and the leading ten covering around 2%. The source material was whole blood. Every receptor here comes from a male donor in good health. Some clones in this sample may be carry-over from other donors' samples. The CDR3 runs from the conserved cysteine through the conserved F or W. The D gene is left open where the match is weak. The size field is filled for only some rows; it gives once, few, many or a size class.

D	size	V	J	CDR3	DNA
NA	many	TRBV27	TRBJ1-2	CASSRDGTNYGYTF	TGTGCCAGCAGTAGGGACGGTACTAACTATGGCTACACCTTC
TRBD1	NA	TRBV7-2	TRBJ1-2	CASRYLETGETYGYTF	TGTGCCAGCAGATACTTAGAGACAGGGGAAACCTATGGCTACACCTTC
TRBD2	few	TRBV11-3	TRBJ2-1	CASSSGLAENEQFF	TGTGCCAGCAGCTCGGGACTAGCGGAAAATGAGCAGTTCTTC
NA	many	TRBV7-2	TRBJ1-6	CASSPDSRSPLHF	TGTGCCAGCAGCCCGGACAGTCGGTCACCCCTCCACTTT
NA	many	TRBV6-5	TRBJ1-4	CASSRTSQNNEKLFF	TGTGCCAGCAGTCGGACATCGCAGAATAATGAAAAACTGTTTTTT
NA	few	TRBV6-1	TRBJ2-1	CASSTGIIPNEQFF	TGTGCCAGCAGTACCGGGATTATACCAAATGAGCAGTTCTTC
TRBD2	many	TRBV7-9	TRBJ2-1	CASSSTSGRYPNEQFF	TGTGCCAGCAGTTCGACTAGCGGGAGATACCCCAATGAGCAGTTCTTC
NA	few	TRBV7-9	TRBJ2-3	CASSLRGPTYTDTQYF	TGTGCCAGCAGCTTAAGGGGCCCTACTTACACAGATACGCAGTATTTT
TRBD1	NA	TRBV25-1	TRBJ1-1	CASSERGRANTEAFF	TGTGCCAGCAGTGAAAGGGGGCGGGCGAACACTGAAGCTTTCTTT
TRBD1	few	TRBV7-9	TRBJ1-4	CASSLTPGTAPSEKLFF	TGTGCCAGCAGCCTAACTCCCGGGACAGCGCCTAGTGAAAAACTGTTTTTT
TRBD2	few	TRBV9	TRBJ2-5	CASSVGSSGGQYQETQYF	TGTGCCAGCAGCGTAGGGTCTAGCGGGGGCCAGTACCAAGAGACCCAGTACTTC
NA	few	TRBV2	TRBJ1-5	CASSLGTHSNQPQHF	TGTGCCAGCAGTCTAGGGACACATAGCAATCAGCCCCAGCATTTT
NA	many	TRBV12-3/TRBV12-4	TRBJ1-6	CASSGVGGVTPLHF	TGTGCCAGCAGTGGAGTCGGCGGGGTTACACCCCTCCACTTT
TRBD2	NA	TRBV5-1	TRBJ2-1	CASSSGLAGVVNYNEQFF	TGCGCCAGCAGCTCCGGACTAGCGGGAGTAGTCAACTACAATGAGCAGTTCTTC
TRBD1	few	TRBV2	TRBJ1-5	CASRAHRGAGNQPQHF	TGTGCCAGCAGAGCCCACAGGGGCGCGGGCAATCAGCCCCAGCATTTT
TRBD2	few	TRBV5-1	TRBJ2-1	CASTPSGASSYNEQFF	TGCGCCAGCACGCCTAGCGGGGCGAGCTCCTACAATGAGCAGTTCTTC
TRBD2	many	TRBV25-1	TRBJ2-2	CASSRTSGIGDTGELFF	TGTGCCAGCAGCCGGACTAGCGGGATAGGGGACACCGGGGAGCTGTTTTTT
NA	many	TRBV28	TRBJ1-1	CASSAGGWDTEAFF	TGTGCCAGCAGTGCCGGAGGGTGGGACACTGAAGCTTTCTTT
NA	NA	TRBV20-1	TRBJ1-1	CSANVGSLNTEAFF	TGCAGTGCCAACGTCGGCAGCCTGAACACTGAAGCTTTCTTT
NA	few	TRBV12-3/TRBV12-4	TRBJ1-2	CASSFEGYGYTF	TGTGCCAGCAGTTTTGAAGGGTATGGCTACACCTTC
NA	many	TRBV7-9	TRBJ1-3	CASSFFRLNGNTIYF	TGTGCCAGCAGCTTCTTCCGCCTTAATGGAAACACCATATATTTT
NA	many	TRBV5-1	TRBJ1-1	CASSSGTLNTEAFF	TGCGCCAGCAGCTCCGGGACTTTGAACACTGAAGCTTTCTTT
NA	NA	TRBV5-6	TRBJ2-7	CASSLLPDSTYEQYF	TGTGCCAGCAGCTTGCTACCGGACAGCACCTACGAGCAGTACTTC
TRBD1	NA	TRBV14	TRBJ2-7	CASSQVPGGSYEQYF	TGTGCCAGCAGCCAAGTTCCAGGGGGCAGCTACGAGCAGTACTTC
TRBD2	few	TRBV3-1	TRBJ2-2	CASSQEGRLAGATGELFF	TGTGCCAGCAGCCAAGAAGGGAGACTAGCGGGAGCAACCGGGGAGCTGTTTTTT
NA	many	TRBV20-1	TRBJ1-4	CSARGRVSGNEKLFF	TGCAGTGCTAGGGGGAGGGTATCGGGTAATGAAAAACTGTTTTTT
TRBD1	many	TRBV6-1	TRBJ2-7	CASSEADGTGDEQYF	TGTGCCAGCAGTGAAGCCGACGGGACAGGGGACGAGCAGTACTTC
NA	NA	TRBV6-6	TRBJ1-2	CASSYEAKSYTF	TGTGCCAGCAGTTACGAGGCAAAAAGCTACACCTTC
TRBD1	medium-sized	TRBV20-1	TRBJ1-1	CSARQGDTEAFF	TGCAGTGCTAGACAGGGGGACACTGAAGCTTTCTTT
NA	NA	TRBV7-9	TRBJ2-7	CASSLKQGPYEQYF	TGTGCCAGCAGCTTAAAACAGGGCCCCTACGAGCAGTACTTC
NA	few	TRBV15	TRBJ2-7	CATSRQFGNEQYF	TGTGCCACCAGCAGGCAATTTGGGAACGAGCAGTACTTC
TRBD2	NA	TRBV9	TRBJ2-2	CASSVGAGANTGELFF	TGTGCCAGCAGCGTAGGGGCGGGGGCGAACACCGGGGAGCTGTTTTTT
NA	NA	TRBV12-5	TRBJ2-5	CASRAAQETQYF	TGTGCCAGCAGGGCAGCGCAAGAGACCCAGTACTTC
NA	once	TRBV5-1	TRBJ1-4	CASSLAGINEKLFF	TGCGCCAGCAGCTTGGCCGGGATTAATGAAAAACTGTTTTTT
NA	many	TRBV29-1	TRBJ1-5	CSVWTGDQPQHF	TGCAGCGTTTGGACGGGTGATCAGCCCCAGCATTTT
TRBD2	NA	TRBV13	TRBJ2-3	CASSFLAGGADTQYF	TGTGCCAGCAGCTTCCTAGCGGGGGGGGCAGATACGCAGTATTTT
NA	many	TRBV18	TRBJ2-5	CASSPDTGQETQYF	TGTGCCAGCTCACCAGACACAGGGCAAGAGACCCAGTACTTC
TRBD2	many	TRBV4-1	TRBJ2-1	CASSQIAGDVEQFF	TGCGCCAGCAGCCAGATAGCGGGAGACGTTGAGCAGTTCTTC
NA	many	TRBV7-9	TRBJ1-1	CASSIVLRGTEAFF	TGTGCCAGCAGCATCGTCCTAAGGGGGACTGAAGCTTTCTTT
TRBD1	many	TRBV20-1	TRBJ1-2	CSARDLGTGDYGYTF	TGCAGTGCTAGAGATCTCGGGACAGGGGACTATGGCTACACCTTC
TRBD1	few	TRBV30	TRBJ1-3	CAWSPGQGAGNTIYF	TGTGCCTGGAGTCCTGGGCAGGGGGCTGGAAACACCATATATTTT
NA	many	TRBV2	TRBJ1-2	CASSERGNSNYGYTF	TGTGCCAGCAGTGAAAGGGGAAACTCTAACTATGGCTACACCTTC
NA	few	TRBV6-5	TRBJ1-4	CASSYSAAGRANEKLFF	TGTGCCAGCAGTTACTCGGCCGCAGGGAGAGCCAATGAAAAACTGTTTTTT
NA	many	TRBV10-3	TRBJ2-5	CAISDRGAPQETQYF	TGTGCCATCAGCGACCGTGGGGCCCCTCAAGAGACCCAGTACTTC
NA	few	TRBV7-9	TRBJ2-2	CASSSNVPGELFF	TGTGCCAGCAGTTCAAATGTACCCGGGGAGCTGTTTTTT
TRBD2	few	TRBV6-6	TRBJ2-3	CASSSRRLAGGRSDTQYF	TGTGCCAGCAGTTCTCGCAGGTTAGCGGGAGGGAGGTCAGATACGCAGTATTTT
NA	many	TRBV4-1	TRBJ2-7	CASSQELTAYYEQYF	TGCGCCAGCAGCCAAGAGCTGACAGCCTACTACGAGCAGTACTTC
NA	NA	TRBV27	TRBJ2-3	CASSLFHSGPDGTDTQYF	TGTGCCAGCAGTTTATTTCATAGCGGTCCCGACGGCACAGATACGCAGTATTTT
TRBD2	NA	TRBV5-1	TRBJ2-3	CTSSFGLAGGRTDTQYF	TGCACCAGCAGCTTTGGATTAGCGGGAGGGCGGACAGATACGCAGTATTTT
NA	many	TRBV12-3/TRBV12-4	TRBJ1-2	CASSFSQGRGYTF	TGTGCCAGCAGTTTTAGCCAAGGACGGGGCTACACCTTC
TRBD2	many	TRBV29-1	TRBJ2-5	CSGDDGLATETQYF	TGCAGCGGTGATGACGGACTAGCCACAGAGACCCAGTACTTC
NA	many	TRBV6-5	TRBJ1-2	CASSYSMGSTNYGYTF	TGTGCCAGCAGTTACTCGATGGGCAGCACTAACTATGGCTACACCTTC
NA	many	TRBV7-2	TRBJ1-2	CASSPERANYGYTF	TGTGCCAGCAGCCCCGAGAGGGCTAACTATGGCTACACCTTC
NA	NA	TRBV29-1	TRBJ2-4	CSVVPLAKNIQYF	TGCAGCGTTGTGCCTTTAGCCAAAAACATTCAGTACTTC
NA	few	TRBV27	TRBJ1-3	CASSLRGAGNTIYF	TGTGCCAGCAGTTTACGGGGGGCTGGAAACACCATATATTTT
NA	NA	TRBV6-1	TRBJ1-2	CASSESGSLYYGYTF	TGTGCCAGCAGTGAGAGCGGGTCTCTATACTATGGCTACACCTTC
NA	many	TRBV27	TRBJ2-5	CASSLPGKETQYF	TGTGCCAGCAGTTTACCAGGGAAAGAGACCCAGTACTTC
TRBD2	few	TRBV2	TRBJ2-2	CASSPRLAGETGELFF	TGTGCCAGCAGTCCTAGACTAGCGGGGGAAACCGGGGAGCTGTTTTTT
NA	few	TRBV5-1	TRBJ1-2	CASRAGEEYGYTF	TGCGCCAGCAGGGCAGGGGAAGAATATGGCTACACCTTC